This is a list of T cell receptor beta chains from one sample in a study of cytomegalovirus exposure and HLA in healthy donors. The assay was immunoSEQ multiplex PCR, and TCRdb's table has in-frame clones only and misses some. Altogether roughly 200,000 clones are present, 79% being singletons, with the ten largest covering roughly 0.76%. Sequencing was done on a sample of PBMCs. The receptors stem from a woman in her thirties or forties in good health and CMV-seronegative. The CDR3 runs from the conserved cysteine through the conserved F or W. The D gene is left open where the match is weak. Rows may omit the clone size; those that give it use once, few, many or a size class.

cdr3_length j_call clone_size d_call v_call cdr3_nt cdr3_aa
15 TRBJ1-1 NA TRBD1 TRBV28 TGTGCCAGCAGCCCCCACCTCCGGGACAGGCCTGAAGCTTTCTTT CASSPHLRDRPEAFF
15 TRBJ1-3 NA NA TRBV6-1 TGTGCCAGCAGTGAAGTAGCGAGGGGGTTGTGCACCATATATTTT CASSEVARGLCTIYF
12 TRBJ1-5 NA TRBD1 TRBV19 TGTGCCAGTAGTGCCTCAGGGGGCCATGGGAATTTT CASSASGGHGNF
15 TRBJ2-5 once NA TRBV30 TGTGCCTGGTTCCCAGCCGTTCGCAGGGAAGGGACCCAGTACTTC CAWFPAVRREGTQYF
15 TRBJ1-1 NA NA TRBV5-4 TGTGCCAGCAGCCCGCAGATTGGGTCCGGGACTGAAGCTTTCTTT CASSPQIGSGTEAFF
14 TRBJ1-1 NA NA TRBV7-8 TGTGCCAGCAGCTTAGGCGGGGGGAACACTGAAGCTTTCTTT CASSLGGGNTEAFF
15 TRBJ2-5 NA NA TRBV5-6 TGTGCCAGCAGCTTTGGAGGGGGCGAGTGGGTGACCCAGTACTTC CASSFGGGEWVTQYF
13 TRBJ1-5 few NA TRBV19 TGTGCCAGTAGGGGGCCTCCTTATCAGCCCCAGCATTTT CASRGPPYQPQHF
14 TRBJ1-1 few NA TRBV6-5 TGTGCCAGCAGTTACTCTCAGGGTAGCACTGAAGCTTTCTTT CASSYSQGSTEAFF
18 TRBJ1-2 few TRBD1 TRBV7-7 TGTGCTAGCAGCTTAGCCCACGGGCGGAGGGGGCATAACTATGGCTACACCTTC CASSLAHGRRGHNYGYTF
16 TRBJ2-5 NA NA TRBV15 TGTGCCACCAGCAGAGATCCGGCGGGGGCAGGAGAGACCCAGTACTTC CATSRDPAGAGETQYF
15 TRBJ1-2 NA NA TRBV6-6 TGTGCCAGCAGTGACGGGCAGGGGCGCAACTATGGCTACACCTTC CASSDGQGRNYGYTF
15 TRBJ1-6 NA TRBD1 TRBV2 TGTGCCACCCACTCAGGGACAGCGATTAATTCACCCCTCCACTTT CATHSGTAINSPLHF
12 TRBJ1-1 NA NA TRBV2 TGTGCCAGCGGAGGGGTGTCGATTGAAGCTTTCTTT CASGGVSIEAFF
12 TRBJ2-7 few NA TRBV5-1 TGCGCCAGCAGCTTGGACGGCTACGAGCAGTACTTC CASSLDGYEQYF
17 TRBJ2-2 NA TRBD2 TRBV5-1 TGCGCCAGCAGCTACGGACTAGCGGGGGTTGGCACCGGGGAGCTGTTTTTT CASSYGLAGVGTGELFF
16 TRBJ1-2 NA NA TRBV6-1 TGTGCCAGCAGTGGGGGGGGGAGCGGTTCGTCCTATGGCTACACCTTC CASSGGGSGSSYGYTF
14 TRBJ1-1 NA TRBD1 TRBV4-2 TGTGCCAGCAGCCAGACAGAGGGGGCAGAGGAAGCTTTCTTT CASSQTEGAEEAFF
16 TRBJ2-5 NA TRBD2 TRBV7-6 TGTGCCAGCAGCCCTTACCTAGCGGAATCCGACGAGACCCAGTACTTC CASSPYLAESDETQYF
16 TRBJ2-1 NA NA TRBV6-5 TGTGCCAGCAGTTACGGAACTAGCCAGAGGAAAAATGAGCAGTTCTTC CASSYGTSQRKNEQFF
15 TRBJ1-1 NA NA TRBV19 TGTGCCAGTAGTAGCAAGGAGGCAGGGAACACTGAAGCTTTCTTT CASSSKEAGNTEAFF
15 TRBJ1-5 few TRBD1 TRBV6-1 TGTGCCAGCAGTGAGGCAGGGGGTGGCAATCAGCCCCAGCATTTT CASSEAGGGNQPQHF
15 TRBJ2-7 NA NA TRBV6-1 TGTGCCAGCAGTGAAGGGGACGGGGGACCCTACGAGCAGTACTTC CASSEGDGGPYEQYF
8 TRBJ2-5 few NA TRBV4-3 TGCGCCAGCAGCCTCGAGTACTTC CASSLEYF
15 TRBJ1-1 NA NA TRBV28 TGTGCCAGCAGTTTAAGAAGGGGAGGAAACACTGAAGCTTTCTTT CASSLRRGGNTEAFF
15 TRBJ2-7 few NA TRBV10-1 TGCGCCAGCAGTGAGTCTGGTAGTACCTTCTACGAGCAGTACTTC CASSESGSTFYEQYF
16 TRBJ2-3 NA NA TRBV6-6 TGTGCCAGCAGTTACTCGGCTGCCCTCGGCACAGATACGCAGTATTTT CASSYSAALGTDTQYF